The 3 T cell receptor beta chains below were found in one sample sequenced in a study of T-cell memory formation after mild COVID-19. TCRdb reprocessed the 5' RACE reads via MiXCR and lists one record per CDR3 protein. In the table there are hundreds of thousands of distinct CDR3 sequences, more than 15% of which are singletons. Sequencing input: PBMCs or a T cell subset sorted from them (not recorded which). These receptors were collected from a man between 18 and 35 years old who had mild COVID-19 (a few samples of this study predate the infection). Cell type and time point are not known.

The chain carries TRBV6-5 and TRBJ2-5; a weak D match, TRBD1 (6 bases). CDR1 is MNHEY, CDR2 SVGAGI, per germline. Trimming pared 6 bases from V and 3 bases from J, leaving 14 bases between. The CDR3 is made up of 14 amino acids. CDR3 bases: TGTGCCAGCAGGAAAGACTGGACAGAAGAGACCCAGTACTTC. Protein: CASRKDWTEETQYF.

The chain's CDR3 is CASSRVSTVRNTEAFF. In DNA form, the CDR3 reads TGTGCCAGCAGCCGCGTCAGCACCGTAAGGAACACTGAAGCTTTCTTT. V gene TRBV7-9 combines with J gene TRBJ1-1; D remains unclear. V shed 5 bases and J shed 1 base, with 17 bases lying between them. Germline assignment: CDR1 SEHNR and CDR2 FQNEAQ (reference sequence). The CDR3 runs 16 residues.

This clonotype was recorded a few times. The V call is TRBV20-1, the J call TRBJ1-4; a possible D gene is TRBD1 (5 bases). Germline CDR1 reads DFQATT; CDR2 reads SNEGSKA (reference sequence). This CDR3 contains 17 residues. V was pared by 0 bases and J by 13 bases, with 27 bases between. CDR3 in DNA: TGCAGTGCTAGAGATCAACTAGAGACAGACCCTTCTAGGCGACTGTTTTTT. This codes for CSARDQLETDPSRRLFF.